This TCR beta chain was found in a study of shared clonotypes between healthy human individuals. Measured with immunoSEQ multiplex PCR; TCRdb has only the in-frame clones, and not every one. Among over a million clones, about 80% were seen once, and the ten largest hold 1.4%. The CDR3 contains 16 residues. V was pared by 0 bases and J by 2 bases, with 9 bases between. Germline loops: CDR1 SGHRS, CDR2 YFSETQ. V gene TRBV5-1 combines with J gene TRBJ2-6; D is tentatively TRBD1 or TRBD2 (5 bases each). Input material: memory CD4+ T cells sorted from blood. Subset defined: CD45RA-negative fraction. This TCR derives from a man between 18 and 35 years old in good health. The CDR3 spells CASSLGGTPGANVLTF. The CDR3 coding sequence is TGCGCCAGCAGCTTGGGGGGGACGCCTGGGGCCAACGTCCTGACTTTC.